This TCR beta chain was found in a study of cytomegalovirus exposure and HLA in healthy donors. The CDR3 consists of 15 residues. J lost 3 bases, V lost 0 bases, and 2 bases had no gene match. From germline, CDR1 is LGHNA and CDR2 YNFKEQ. PCR primers comprised 60 Vbeta and 13 Jbeta primers. Libraries were prepared by immunoSEQ multiplex PCR; TCRdb keeps only in-frame clonotypes and omits some of them. The table includes roughly 180,000 clones, 77% detected once. The gene calls are TRBV4-2 and TRBJ2-7; 10 bases agree with TRBD1. The receptor comes from a man aged 18 to 29 in good health and CMV-seronegative. Sequenced: PBMCs. The CDR3: CASSQEGQGIYEQYF. Written as DNA, the CDR3 is TGTGCCAGCAGCCAAGAGGGACAGGGGATCTACGAGCAGTACTTC.